This TCR beta chain was observed in a study of OX40 agonist ivuxolimab in advanced cancers. Whole-study results and caveats: Partly responding patients at 0.1-3.0 mg/kg showed some of the smallest clonal expansion. The average count of expanded clones was higher among CD8+ T cells than among CD4+. Low normalized T-cell clonal expansion was additionally recorded for some nonresponders.

Peripheral blood came from all dose cohorts at three timepoints. Germline V gene sequence: CDR1 WSHSY, CDR2 SAAADI. The CDR3 is 16 residues long. V gave up 4 bases and J gave up 2 bases, with 15 bases separating them. TCRdb's copy holds only in-frame clones and misses some; the assay was immunoSEQ multiplex PCR. The data show roughly 90,000 clones, 85% to 95% seen once. This clone was counted a single time. What it binds is not known. The gene calls are TRBV10-2 and TRBJ2-4; D perhaps matches TRBD2 (6 bases). This TCR derives from an adult with an advanced solid tumor such as melanoma, head and neck, liver or kidney cancer. This sample comprised CD4+ or CD8+ T cells sorted from blood, obtained in a trial of the OX40 agonist ivuxolimab. CDR3 coding DNA: TGCGCCAGCAGTGCGGAGGGGCTAACGCCCAAAAACATTCAGTACTTC. Its translation is CASSAEGLTPKNIQYF.